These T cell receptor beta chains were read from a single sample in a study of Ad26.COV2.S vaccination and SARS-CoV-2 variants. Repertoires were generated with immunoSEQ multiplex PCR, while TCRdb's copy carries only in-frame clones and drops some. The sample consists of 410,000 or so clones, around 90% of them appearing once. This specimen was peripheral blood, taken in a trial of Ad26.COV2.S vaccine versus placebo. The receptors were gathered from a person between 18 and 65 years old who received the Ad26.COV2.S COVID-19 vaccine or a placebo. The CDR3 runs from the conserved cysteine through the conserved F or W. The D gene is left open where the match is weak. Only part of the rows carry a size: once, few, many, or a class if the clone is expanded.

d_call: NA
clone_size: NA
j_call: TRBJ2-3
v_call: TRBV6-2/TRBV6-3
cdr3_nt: TGTGCCAGCACCCCTCAAGGAGGGGTGATAACAGATACGCAGTATTTT
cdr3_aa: CASTPQGGVITDTQYF

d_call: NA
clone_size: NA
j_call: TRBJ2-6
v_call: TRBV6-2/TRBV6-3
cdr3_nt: TGTGCCAGCAGTTCCGGGATCTGGGCCAACGTCCTGACTTTC
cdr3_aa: CASSSGIWANVLTF

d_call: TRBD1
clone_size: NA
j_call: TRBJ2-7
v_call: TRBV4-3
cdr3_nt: TGCGCCAGCAGCCAAGATTGGGGGGGACAGGGCTCCTACGAGCAGTACTTC
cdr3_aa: CASSQDWGGQGSYEQYF

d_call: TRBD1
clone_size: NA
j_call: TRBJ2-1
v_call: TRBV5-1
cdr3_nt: TGCGCCAGCAGCTTGGGAGAGGGGGCGGATGAGCAGTTCTTC
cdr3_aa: CASSLGEGADEQFF

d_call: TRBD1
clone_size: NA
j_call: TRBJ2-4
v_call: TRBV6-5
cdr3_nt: TGTGCCAGCAGTCGAGGGGGCATAGCCAAAAACATTCAGTACTTC
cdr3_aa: CASSRGGIAKNIQYF

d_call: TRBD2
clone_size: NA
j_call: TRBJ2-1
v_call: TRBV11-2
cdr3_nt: TGTGCCAGCAGCTTAGAAGCGGGAGCGGTAAATGAGCAGTTCTTC
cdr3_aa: CASSLEAGAVNEQFF

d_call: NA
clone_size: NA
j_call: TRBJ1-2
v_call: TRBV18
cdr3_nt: TGTGCCAGCTCAAGTTGGGTACCCGCTAACTATGGCTACACCTTC
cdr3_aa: CASSSWVPANYGYTF

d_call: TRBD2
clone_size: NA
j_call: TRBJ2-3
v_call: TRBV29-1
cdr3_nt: TGCAGCGTTGAGACTAGCGGGAGGGCCGGCACAGATACGCAGTATTTT
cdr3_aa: CSVETSGRAGTDTQYF

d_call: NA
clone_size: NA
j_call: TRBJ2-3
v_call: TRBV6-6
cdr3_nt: TGTGCCAGCAGTTACTCGGTCAAAGTGGTAGATACGCAGTATTTT
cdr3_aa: CASSYSVKVVDTQYF

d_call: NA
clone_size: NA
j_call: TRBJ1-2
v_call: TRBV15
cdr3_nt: TGTGCCACCAGTTTGGGTCGCAACTATGGCTACACCTTC
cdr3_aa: CATSLGRNYGYTF

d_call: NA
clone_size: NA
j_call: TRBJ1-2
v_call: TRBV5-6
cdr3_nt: TGTGCCAGCACCTATGTGGGCTATGGCTACACCTTC
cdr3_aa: CASTYVGYGYTF

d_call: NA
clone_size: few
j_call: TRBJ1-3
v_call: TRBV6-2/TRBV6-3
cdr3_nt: TGTGCCAGCAGTTACGGAGGGACTAAGACCATATATTTT
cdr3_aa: CASSYGGTKTIYF

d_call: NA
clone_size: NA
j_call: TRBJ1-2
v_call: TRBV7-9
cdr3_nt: TGTGCCAGCAGCTTCGGAAGGGAGGGCGGCTACACCTTC
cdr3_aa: CASSFGREGGYTF

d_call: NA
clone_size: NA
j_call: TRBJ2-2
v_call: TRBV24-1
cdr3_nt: TGTGCCACCAGTGACCCTAAATCGTACACCGGGGAGCTGTTTTTT
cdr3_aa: CATSDPKSYTGELFF

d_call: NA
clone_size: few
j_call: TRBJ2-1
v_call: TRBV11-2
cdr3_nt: TGTGCCAGCAGCACCGGAGTTACTAATGAGCAGTTCTTC
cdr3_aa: CASSTGVTNEQFF

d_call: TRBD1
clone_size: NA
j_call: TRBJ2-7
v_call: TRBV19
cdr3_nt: TGTGCCAGTAACCTGGGGACAGGGGCGTACGAGCAGTACTTC
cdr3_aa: CASNLGTGAYEQYF

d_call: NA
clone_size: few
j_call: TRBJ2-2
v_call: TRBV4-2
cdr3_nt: TGTGCCAGCAGCCAAGGGATAGCGGCGACCGGGGAGCTGTTTTTT
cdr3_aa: CASSQGIAATGELFF

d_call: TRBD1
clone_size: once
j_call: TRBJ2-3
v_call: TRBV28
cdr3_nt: TGTGCCAGCCGGACAGGGGGTTTGGACACAGATACGCAGTATTTT
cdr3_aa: CASRTGGLDTDTQYF

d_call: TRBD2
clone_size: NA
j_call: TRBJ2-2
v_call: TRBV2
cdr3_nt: TGTGCCAGCAGCCCCCTGAGCGGGAGAGGGACCGGGGAGCTGTTTTTT
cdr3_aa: CASSPLSGRGTGELFF

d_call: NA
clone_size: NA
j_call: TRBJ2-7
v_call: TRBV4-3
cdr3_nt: TGCGCCAGCAGCCTAAAGATGGAGGGGGGGCGCCTTGATTACGAGCAGTACTTC
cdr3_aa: CASSLKMEGGRLDYEQYF

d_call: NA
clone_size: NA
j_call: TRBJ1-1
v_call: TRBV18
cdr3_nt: TGTGCCAGCTCACCACCTAGTCGGCCGGGGACTGAAGCTTTCTTT
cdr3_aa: CASSPPSRPGTEAFF

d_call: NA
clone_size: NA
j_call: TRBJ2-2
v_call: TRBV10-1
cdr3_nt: TGCGCCAGCAGTGCTATCAGCTCCGGGGAGCTGTTTTTT
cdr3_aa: CASSAISSGELFF

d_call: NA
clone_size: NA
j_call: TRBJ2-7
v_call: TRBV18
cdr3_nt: TGTGCCAGCTCACCCCCGGACAGGGTCGCGGGAGGCTCCTACGAGCAGTACTTC
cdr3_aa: CASSPPDRVAGGSYEQYF

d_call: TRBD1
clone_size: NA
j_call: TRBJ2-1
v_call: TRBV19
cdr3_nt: TGTGCCAGTACCGGGACAGGGATTTACAATGAGCAGTTCTTC
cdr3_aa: CASTGTGIYNEQFF

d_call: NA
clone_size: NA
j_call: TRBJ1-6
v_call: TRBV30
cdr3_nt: TGTGCCTGGACCGACAGTTATAATTCACCCCTCCACTTT
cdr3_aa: CAWTDSYNSPLHF

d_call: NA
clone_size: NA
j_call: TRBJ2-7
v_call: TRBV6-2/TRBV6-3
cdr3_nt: TGTGCCAGCAGTCTCATTCTAGGAGCAGGTTCTTACTACGAGCAGTACTTC
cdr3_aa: CASSLILGAGSYYEQYF

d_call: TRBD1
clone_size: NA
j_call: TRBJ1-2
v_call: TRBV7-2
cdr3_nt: TGTGCCAGCAGCAGGGGACAGGGTCTAAGCTACACCTTC
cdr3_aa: CASSRGQGLSYTF

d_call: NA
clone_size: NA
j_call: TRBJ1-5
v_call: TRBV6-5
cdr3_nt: NA
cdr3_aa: CASSTSGGNQPQHF

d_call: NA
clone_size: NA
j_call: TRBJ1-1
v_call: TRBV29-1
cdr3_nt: TGCAGCGTTGAGGCGATAAGATTGAACACTGAAGCTTTCTTT
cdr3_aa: CSVEAIRLNTEAFF

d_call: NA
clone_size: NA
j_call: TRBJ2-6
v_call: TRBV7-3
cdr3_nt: TGTGCCAGCAGCTCAGACGCTGGGGCCAACGTCCTGACTTTC
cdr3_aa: CASSSDAGANVLTF

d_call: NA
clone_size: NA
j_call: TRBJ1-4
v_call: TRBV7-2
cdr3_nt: TGTGCCAGCAGCAACCGGCCCCTGGATGCAACTAATGAAAAACTGTTTTTT
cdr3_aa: CASSNRPLDATNEKLFF

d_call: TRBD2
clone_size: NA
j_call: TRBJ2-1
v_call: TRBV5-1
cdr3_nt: TGCGCCAGCAGCTTGGGAAGCGGGAGGGCCCACAATGAGCAGTTCTTC
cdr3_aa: CASSLGSGRAHNEQFF

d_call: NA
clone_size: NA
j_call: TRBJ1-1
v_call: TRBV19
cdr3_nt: TGTGCCAGTAGTAGTGGACAAAGAGGCACTGAAGCTTTCTTT
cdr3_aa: CASSSGQRGTEAFF

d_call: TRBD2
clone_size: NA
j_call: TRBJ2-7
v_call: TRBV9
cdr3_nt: TGTGCCAGCAGCACTAGCGGCAACGGGTACGAGCAGTACTTC
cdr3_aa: CASSTSGNGYEQYF

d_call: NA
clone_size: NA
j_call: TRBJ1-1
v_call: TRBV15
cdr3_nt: TGTGCCACCAGCAGAGCCCCCGGACGGATCGGAAACACTGAAGCTTTCTTT
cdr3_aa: CATSRAPGRIGNTEAFF

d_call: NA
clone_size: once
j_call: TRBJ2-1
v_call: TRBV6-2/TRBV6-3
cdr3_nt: TGTGCCAGCAGCCCTTTTACCACGGTCTACAATGAGCAGTTCTTC
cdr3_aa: CASSPFTTVYNEQFF

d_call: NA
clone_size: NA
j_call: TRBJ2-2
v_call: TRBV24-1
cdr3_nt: TGTGCCACCAGTGATTCCGCCCGAGTTTCCGGGGAGCTGTTTTTT
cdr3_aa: CATSDSARVSGELFF

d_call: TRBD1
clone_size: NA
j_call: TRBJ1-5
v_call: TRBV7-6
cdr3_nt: TGTGCCAGCAGTAGACAGGGGTCAAATCAGCCCCAGCATTTT
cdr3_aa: CASSRQGSNQPQHF

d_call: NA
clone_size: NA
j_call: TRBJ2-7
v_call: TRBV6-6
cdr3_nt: TGTGCCAGCGGGCCCGGTTACGAGCAGTACTTC
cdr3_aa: CASGPGYEQYF

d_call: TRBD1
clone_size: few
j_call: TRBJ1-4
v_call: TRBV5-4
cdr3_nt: TGTGCCAGCAGCGTTGGACAGGAGAAAAAACTGTTTTTT
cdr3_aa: CASSVGQEKKLFF

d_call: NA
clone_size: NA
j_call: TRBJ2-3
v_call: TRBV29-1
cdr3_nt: TGCAGCGTTGTGCCGGTCCTAGCCACAGATACGCAGTATTTT
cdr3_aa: CSVVPVLATDTQYF

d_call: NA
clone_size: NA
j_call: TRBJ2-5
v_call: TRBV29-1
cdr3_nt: TGCAGCGCTCCAGGGAGGGGGGGAGAGACCCAGTACTTC
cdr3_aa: CSAPGRGGETQYF

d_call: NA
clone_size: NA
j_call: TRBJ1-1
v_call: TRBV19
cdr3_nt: TGTGCCAGTAGTATTGCCAGGATTTCTGAAGCTTTCTTT
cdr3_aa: CASSIARISEAFF

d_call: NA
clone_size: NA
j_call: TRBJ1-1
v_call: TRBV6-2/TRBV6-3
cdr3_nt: TGTGCCAGCAGTTACCCGGGGGTCATGAACACTGAAGCTTTCTTT
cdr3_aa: CASSYPGVMNTEAFF

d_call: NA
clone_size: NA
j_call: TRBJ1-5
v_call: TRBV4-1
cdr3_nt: TGCGCCAGCAGCGCGGGGGCAGCCGACAGCAATCAGCCCCAGCATTTT
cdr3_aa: CASSAGAADSNQPQHF

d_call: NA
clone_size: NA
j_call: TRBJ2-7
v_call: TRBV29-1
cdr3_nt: TGCAGCGTTGAAGCTCCCGGCGGGGACGAGCAGTACTTC
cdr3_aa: CSVEAPGGDEQYF

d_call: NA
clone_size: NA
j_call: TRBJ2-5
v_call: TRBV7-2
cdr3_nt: TGTGCCAGCAGCTCTCAAGGGGGAGAGACCCAGTACTTC
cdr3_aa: CASSSQGGETQYF

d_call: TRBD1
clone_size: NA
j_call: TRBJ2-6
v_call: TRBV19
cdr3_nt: TGTGCCAGTAGTACCGGGACAGCTGGGGCCAACGTCCTGACTTTC
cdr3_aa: CASSTGTAGANVLTF

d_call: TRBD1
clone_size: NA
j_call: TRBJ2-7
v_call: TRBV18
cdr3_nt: TGTGCCAGCTCACCACCAAGTGGGACAGGGGGCTACGAGCAGTACTTC
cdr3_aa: CASSPPSGTGGYEQYF

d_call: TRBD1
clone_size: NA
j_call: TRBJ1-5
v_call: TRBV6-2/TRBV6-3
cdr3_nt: TGTGCCAGCAGTGGACAGGGGGATCAGCCCCAGCATTTT
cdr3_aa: CASSGQGDQPQHF

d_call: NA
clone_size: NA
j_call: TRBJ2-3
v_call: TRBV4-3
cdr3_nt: TGCGCCAGCAGCCAACATTACCCAGATACGCAGTATTTT
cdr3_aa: CASSQHYPDTQYF

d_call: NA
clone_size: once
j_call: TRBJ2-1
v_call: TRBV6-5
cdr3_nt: TGTGCCAGCAGTTACGGGTTGAGTGGTGAGCAGTTCTTC
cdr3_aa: CASSYGLSGEQFF

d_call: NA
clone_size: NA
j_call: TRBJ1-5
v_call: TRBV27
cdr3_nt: TGTGCCAGCAGTCCCCGTACAGGGCTGGGTCAGCCCCAGCATTTT
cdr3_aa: CASSPRTGLGQPQHF

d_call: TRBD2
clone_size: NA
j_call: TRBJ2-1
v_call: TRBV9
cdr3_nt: TGTGCCAGCAGCCCAATAGGTCTAGCGGGAGAAATTACGATCTATGAGCAGTTCTTC
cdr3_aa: CASSPIGLAGEITIYEQFF

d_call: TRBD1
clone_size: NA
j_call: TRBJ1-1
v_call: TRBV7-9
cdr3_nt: TGTGCCAGCAGTAGGACAGGGGGAAGGGGCACTGAAGCTTTCTTT
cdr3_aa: CASSRTGGRGTEAFF

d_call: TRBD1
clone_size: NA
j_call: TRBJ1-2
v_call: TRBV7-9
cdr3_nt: TGTGCCAGCAGCCGACAGGGCTACTATGGCTACACCTTC
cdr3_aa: CASSRQGYYGYTF

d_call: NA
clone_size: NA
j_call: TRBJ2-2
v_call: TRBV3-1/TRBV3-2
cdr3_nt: TGTGCCAGCAGCCAAGTAAAGGGAATCACCGGGGAGCTGTTTTTT
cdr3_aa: CASSQVKGITGELFF

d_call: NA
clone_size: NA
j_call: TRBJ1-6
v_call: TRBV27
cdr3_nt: TGTGCCAGCAGTTTATCAGTAGGGCTGAGCTCCTATAATTCACCCCTCCACTTT
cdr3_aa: CASSLSVGLSSYNSPLHF

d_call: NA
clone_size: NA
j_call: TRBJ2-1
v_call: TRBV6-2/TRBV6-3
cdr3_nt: TGTGCCAGCAGTTACGTGACAGGCCACAATGAGCAGTTCTTC
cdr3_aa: CASSYVTGHNEQFF